This section outlines one TCR beta chain sequence together with its context. Assay: immunoSEQ multiplex PCR; the TCRdb copy retains only in-frame clones and omits some. The sample lists 250,000 or so clones, around 90% seen once, with just under 3% in the top ten. As to treatment: 15 to 20 received Ad26.COV2.S at low or high dose, single or two shots; about 5 received placebo; per-sample allocation not given. It was on day 63 after the first vaccine or placebo injection that samples were taken. The sample belongs to a study of Ad26.COV2.S vaccination and SARS-CoV-2 variants. Study as a whole: Donor got 5x10^10 or 1x10^11 viral particles of Ad26.COV2.S.

Trimming stripped 0 bases from V and 0 bases from J, with 10 bases between. Per germline, CDR1 MNHNY and CDR2 SVGAGI (reference sequence). The CDR3 length is 16 residues. The rearrangement joins TRBV6-6 to TRBJ2-3; no reliable D call. The sequencing used peripheral blood, collected in a trial of Ad26.COV2.S vaccine versus placebo. The receptor's source is a person between 18 and 59 years old who received the Ad26.COV2.S COVID-19 vaccine or a placebo. CDR3 nucleotides: TGTGCCAGCAGTTACTCGTCACTAAAGAGCACAGATACGCAGTATTTT. Amino acid sequence: CASSYSSLKSTDTQYF.